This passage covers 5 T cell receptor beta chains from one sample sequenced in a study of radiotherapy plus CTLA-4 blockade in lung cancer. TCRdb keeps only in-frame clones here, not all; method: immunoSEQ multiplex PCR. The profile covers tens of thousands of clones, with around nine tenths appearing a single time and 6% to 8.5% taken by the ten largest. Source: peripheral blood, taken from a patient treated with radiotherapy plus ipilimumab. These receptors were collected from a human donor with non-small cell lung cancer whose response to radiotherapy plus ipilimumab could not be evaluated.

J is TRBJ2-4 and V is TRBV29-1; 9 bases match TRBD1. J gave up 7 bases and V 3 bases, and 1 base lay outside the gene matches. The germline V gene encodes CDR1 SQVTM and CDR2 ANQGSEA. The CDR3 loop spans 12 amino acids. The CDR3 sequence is CSVETGGNIQYF. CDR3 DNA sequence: TGCAGCGTTGAGACAGGGGGGAACATTCAGTACTTC. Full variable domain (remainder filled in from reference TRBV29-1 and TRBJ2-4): SAVISQKPSRDICQRGTSLTIQCQVDSQVTMMFWYRQQPGQSLTLIATANQGSEATYESGFVIDKFPISRPNLTFSTLTVSNMSPEDSSIYLCSVETGGNIQYFGAGTRLSVL.

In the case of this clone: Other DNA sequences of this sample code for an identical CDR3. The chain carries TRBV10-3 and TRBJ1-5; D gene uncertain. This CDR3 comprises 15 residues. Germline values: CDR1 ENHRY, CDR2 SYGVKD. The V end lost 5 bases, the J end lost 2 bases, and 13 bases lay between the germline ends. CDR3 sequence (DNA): TGTGCCATCAGTCACGGGGAGAGGGGCAATCAGCCCCAGCATTTT. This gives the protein CAISHGERGNQPQHF.

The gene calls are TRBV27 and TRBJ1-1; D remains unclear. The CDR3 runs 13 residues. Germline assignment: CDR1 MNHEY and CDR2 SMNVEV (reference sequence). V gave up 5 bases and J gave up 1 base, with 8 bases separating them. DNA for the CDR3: TGTGCCAGCAGTGTCCGAGAGAACACTGAAGCTTTCTTT. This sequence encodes CASSVRENTEAFF.

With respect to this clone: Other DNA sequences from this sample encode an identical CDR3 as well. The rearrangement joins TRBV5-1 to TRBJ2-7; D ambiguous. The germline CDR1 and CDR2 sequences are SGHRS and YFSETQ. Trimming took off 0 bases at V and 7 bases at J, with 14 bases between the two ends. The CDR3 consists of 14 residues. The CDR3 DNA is TGCGCCAGCAGCTTGGAGGTATCGTCGGGTGAGCAGTACTTC. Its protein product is CASSLEVSSGEQYF.

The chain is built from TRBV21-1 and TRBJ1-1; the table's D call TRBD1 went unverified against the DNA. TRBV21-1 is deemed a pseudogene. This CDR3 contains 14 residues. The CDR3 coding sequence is TGTGCCAGCATCGTGACAGGACGGAACACTGAAGCTTTCTTT. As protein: CASIVTGRNTEAFF.